The rows below give T cell receptor beta chains drawn from one sample of a study of response to subunit inactivated influenza vaccine. TCRdb re-called the RT-PCR reads through MiXCR, storing one row per CDR3 protein. The sample shows about 620,000 distinct CDR3 sequences, roughly 10% of them seen only once. The source material was PBMCs from blood, sampled on the day of vaccination. The receptors were gathered from a man aged 50 or older who received an inactivated influenza vaccine. Both conserved end residues are trimmed from each CDR3. Some rows have no size entry. The others give once, few or many, or a class for an expanded clone.

v_call: TRBV7-8; clone_size: many; cdr3_aa: ASSRDGGRNYGYT
v_call: TRBV6-2/TRBV6-3; clone_size: few; cdr3_aa: ASSYMTSGSYNEQF
v_call: TRBV19; clone_size: few; cdr3_aa: ASSPLGTGFADTQY
v_call: TRBV12-3/TRBV12-4; clone_size: NA; cdr3_aa: ASSLETSWKNIQY
v_call: TRBV7-2; clone_size: few; cdr3_aa: ASSVLQGNEQY
v_call: TRBV5-1; clone_size: few; cdr3_aa: ASSPWDRGTETQY
v_call: TRBV4-1; clone_size: few; cdr3_aa: ASSLENAGTPVGNEQF
v_call: TRBV5-6; clone_size: NA; cdr3_aa: ASSSDYGTVPNIYEQY
v_call: TRBV5-6; clone_size: few; cdr3_aa: ASSLNLWRGVTEAF
v_call: TRBV3-1; clone_size: many; cdr3_aa: ASRREGYNEQF
v_call: TRBV6-2/TRBV6-3; clone_size: few; cdr3_aa: ASSPRLWSYGYT